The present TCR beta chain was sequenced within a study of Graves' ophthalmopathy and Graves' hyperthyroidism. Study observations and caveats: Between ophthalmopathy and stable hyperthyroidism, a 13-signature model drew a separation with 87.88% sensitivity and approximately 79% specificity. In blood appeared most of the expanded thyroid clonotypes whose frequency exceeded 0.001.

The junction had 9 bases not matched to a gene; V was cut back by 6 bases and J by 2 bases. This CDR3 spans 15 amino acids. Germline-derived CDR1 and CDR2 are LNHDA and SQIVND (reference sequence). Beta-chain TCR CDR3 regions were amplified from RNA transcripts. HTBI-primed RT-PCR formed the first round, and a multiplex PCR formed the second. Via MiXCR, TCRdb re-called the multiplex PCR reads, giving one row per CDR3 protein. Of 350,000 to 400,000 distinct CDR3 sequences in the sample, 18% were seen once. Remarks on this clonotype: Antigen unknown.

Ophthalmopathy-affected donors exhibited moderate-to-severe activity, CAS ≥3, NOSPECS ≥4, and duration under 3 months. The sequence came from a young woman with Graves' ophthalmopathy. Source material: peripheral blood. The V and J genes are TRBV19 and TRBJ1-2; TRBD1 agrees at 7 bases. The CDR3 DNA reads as TGTGCCAGTAGAACCGGTACGACAGGGAACTATGGCTACACCTTC. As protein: CASRTGTTGNYGYTF.